The 28 T cell receptor beta chains below all came from one sample that was sequenced in a study. MiXCR, run by TCRdb on the 5' RACE reads, gives a single entry per CDR3 protein. The table has tens of thousands of distinct CDR3 sequences, about a fifth seen once; the top ten hold 4.3%. The sorted Tregs were CD4+CD25+CD127-/low cells. Sequencing was carried out using Tregs sorted from a lymph node. These receptors came from a female donor with breast cancer.

The chain is built from TRBV9 and TRBJ2-3; D gene unclear. The germline V gene has CDR1 SGDLS and CDR2 YYNGEE. Trimming removed 4 bases from V and 5 bases from J, with 8 bases in between. This CDR3 has 12 amino acids. In DNA, the CDR3 is TGTGCCAGCAGCCCCGACCGAGATACGCAGTATTTT. Protein sequence: CASSPDRDTQYF.

The table lists this clonotype with many counts. This sequence joins TRBV12-3 or TRBV12-4 and TRBJ2-7; TRBD2 might be the D (7 bases). Trimming cost V 4 bases and J 4 bases, with 17 bases left between them. The CDR3 contains 15 residues. CDR3 residues: CASSSAGGRGYEQYF. Written as DNA, the CDR3 is TGTGCCAGCAGTTCCGCCGGTGGGAGGGGGTACGAGCAGTACTTC.

The chain has TRBV2 and TRBJ2-7; D uncertain. CDR3 length: 14 residues. Deletions cut 7 bases from V and 6 bases from J, with 19 bases between. Germline CDR1 is SNHLY and CDR2 is FYNNEI. The CDR3 coding sequence is TGTGCCAGCAATAATGTGGACCGCGTCGTCGAGCAGTACTTC. Amino acid sequence: CASNNVDRVVEQYF.

A word on this clonotype: Because it lacks the conserved phenylalanine or tryptophan at the end, this CDR3 is likely a read error. The rearrangement links TRBV18 to TRBJ2-3; 14 bases map to TRBD2. V trimming: 5 bases; J trimming: 4 bases; junction bases outside the gene matches: 5. CDR3 length equals 16 residues. Germline CDR1 is KGHSH and CDR2 is LQKENI. The DNA of the CDR3 is TGTGCCAGCTCATCGGGACTAGCGGGAGTGGCAGATACGCAGTATCTT. Its protein product is CASSSGLAGVADTQYL.

V and J are TRBV9 and TRBJ2-1; no clear D. Germline values: CDR1 SGDLS, CDR2 YYNGEE. This CDR3 region has 12 residues. V dropped 3 bases and J dropped 6 bases, with 7 bases sitting between them. The CDR3 here is CASSAHFNEQFF. DNA for the CDR3: TGTGCCAGCAGCGCCCACTTCAATGAGCAGTTCTTC.

The rearrangement joins TRBV28 to TRBJ2-3; no definite D call. Germline V gives CDR1 MDHEN, CDR2 SYDVKM. This CDR3 spans 12 amino acids. Trimming shortened V by 2 bases and J by 6 bases, and 6 bases separated the two germline ends. The CDR3 DNA is TGTGCCAGCAGTTTAGGATCCGATACGCAGTATTTT. It yields the protein CASSLGSDTQYF.

This clonotype showed up just a few times. The chain employs TRBV29-1 and TRBJ2-3; 7 nucleotides match TRBD2. CDR3 length: 14 residues. CDR1 is SQVTM and CDR2 is ANQGSEA in the germline V gene. V shed 4 bases and J 4 bases; nucleotides not matched to a gene: 8. In DNA form, the CDR3 reads TGCAGCGTTGCGGCGGGAGCTCGGGCAGATACGCAGTATTTT. Translation gives CSVAAGARADTQYF.

This clonotype was counted a few times. The genes are TRBV7-9 and TRBJ2-3, with TRBD1 matching over 7 bases. The germline gives CDR1 SEHNR, CDR2 FQNEAQ (reference sequence). The V and J ends lost 5 bases and 1 base, in that order; junction bases with no gene match: 3. The CDR3 covers 14 residues. CDR3 DNA sequence: TGTGCCAGCAGCCATGGACAGGGCACAGATACGCAGTATTTT. It encodes CASSHGQGTDTQYF.

This clonotype has more than one count but fewer than ten. The V call is TRBV12-3 or TRBV12-4, the J call TRBJ1-2, with D unclear. Between the trimmed V and J ends, which lost 1 base and 4 bases, there was a span of 7 bases. This CDR3 comprises 13 residues. The CDR3 sequence: CASSLGGAYGYTF. CDR3 in DNA: TGTGCCAGCAGTTTAGGCGGTGCCTATGGCTACACCTTC.

On this clonotype: This may arise from a read error, as a much more abundant clone is one base away. CDR3 nucleotide sequence: TGTGCCAGCAGCTTTGGCCTGCAAGGGCAGTACTTC. It yields the protein CASSFGLQGQYF. The genes are TRBV5-6 and TRBJ2-7; D is ambiguous. CDR1 is SGHDT, CDR2 YYEEEE, per germline. The CDR3 has 12 amino acids. The V and J ends lost 2 bases and 9 bases respectively, with 12 bases between them.

This clonotype was picked up many times. The V and J genes are TRBV6-2 or TRBV6-3 and TRBJ2-3; 9 bases line up with TRBD2. CDR1 is MNHEY and CDR2 is SVGEGT in the germline V gene. CDR3 length: 13 residues. With V trimmed by 2 bases and J by 14 bases, 8 bases remained unmatched. CDR3 sequence: CASSYGMSGGPYF. The CDR3 nucleotides read TGTGCCAGCAGTTACGGAATGAGCGGGGGGCCGTATTTT.

This clonotype was counted between two and nine times. V usage is TRBV5-4 and J usage is TRBJ2-7; 8 bases align to TRBD2. CDR3 size: 15 residues. The germline CDR1 and CDR2 sequences are SGHNT and YYREEE (reference sequence). The V and J ends lost 0 bases and 0 bases, in that order; junction bases with no gene match: 2. DNA of the CDR3: TGTGCCAGCAGCTTGGATGGGACTAGCTCCTACGAGCAGTACTTC. It yields the protein CASSLDGTSSYEQYF.

The genes are TRBV9 and TRBJ1-5, with D possibly being TRBD1 (5 bases). Per the germline V gene, CDR1 is SGDLS and CDR2 is YYNGEE. This CDR3 has 12 residues. V dropped 4 bases and J dropped 5 bases, with 7 bases sitting between them. The CDR3 here is CASSRGDQPQHF. In DNA form, the CDR3 reads TGTGCCAGCAGCCGGGGGGATCAGCCCCAGCATTTT.

This clonotype was detected many times. The rearrangement uses TRBV4-1 and TRBJ2-2, with D hard to call. This CDR3 is 11 amino acids long. CDR1 is MGHRA and CDR2 is YSYEKL in the germline V gene. Trimming pared 0 bases from V and 7 bases from J, leaving 0 bases between. The CDR3 sequence is CASSQDGELFF. The CDR3 coding sequence is TGCGCCAGCAGCCAAGACGGGGAGCTGTTTTTT.

This clonotype was recorded a few times. This chain's CDR3 is CAILGIGTTEAFF. DNA for the CDR3: TGTGCCATCCTCGGTATTGGTACCACTGAAGCTTTCTTT. The chain has TRBV10-3 and TRBJ1-1, with D unresolved. Trimming removed 8 bases from V and 4 bases from J, with 14 bases in between. Germline CDR1 reads ENHRY; CDR2 reads SYGVKD. This CDR3 comprises 13 residues.

Remarks on this clonotype: The junction departs from the called germline gene at one end, perhaps through a read error. The gene calls are TRBV2 and TRBJ1-5; D remains unclear. CDR3 length equals 15 residues. Germline-derived CDR1 and CDR2 are SNHLY and FYNNEI. The DNA of the CDR3 is TGTGCCAGCACAGGCGGGATGAATAGCAATCAGCACCAGCATTTT. Translating it yields CASTGGMNSNQHQHF. The complete variable domain, with remaining parts taken from reference TRBV2 and TRBJ1-5, reads EPEVTQTPSHQVTQMGQEVILRCVPISNHLYFYWYRQILGQKVEFLVSFYNNEISEKSEIFDDQFSVERPDGSNFTLKIRSTKLEDSAMYFCASTGGMNSNQHQHFGDGTRLSIL.

The rearrangement uses TRBV11-2 and TRBJ2-1, with D tentatively TRBD1 or TRBD2 (5 bases each). Trimming took off 5 bases at V and 2 bases at J, with 13 bases between the two ends. The CDR3 extends over 15 amino acids. Germline-derived CDR1 and CDR2 are SGHAT and FQNNGV. Here the CDR3 reads CASSPGTITYNEQFF. CDR3 DNA sequence: TGTGCCAGCAGCCCCGGGACCATCACCTACAATGAGCAGTTCTTC.

The table lists this clonotype with a few counts. The rearrangement joins TRBV7-8 to TRBJ1-1; D call uncertain. The V gene's germline CDR1 is SGHVS and CDR2 FQNEAQ. Trimming took 8 bases from V and 0 from J, leaving 7 bases between them. This CDR3 contains 12 residues. In nucleotides, the CDR3 is TGTGCCAGCGGACGAATGAACACTGAAGCTTTCTTT. Amino acid sequence: CASGRMNTEAFF.

The chain carries TRBV12-3 or TRBV12-4 and TRBJ2-1; D unresolved. The V gene lost 4 bases and the J gene lost 5 bases, with 15 bases spanning the gap. CDR3 size: 15 residues. The CDR3 loop is CASSSLESLDNEQFF. For the CDR3, the DNA is TGTGCCAGCAGTTCCCTAGAGAGCCTAGACAATGAGCAGTTCTTC.

In this sample, this clonotype turned up a few times. CDR3 nucleotides: TGCGCCAGCAGCTTAGCTATCAGTAACACCGGGGAGCTGTTTTTT. Translating gives CASSLAISNTGELFF. This chain joins TRBV5-1 and TRBJ2-2; D gene unclear. V was shortened by 2 bases and J by 2 bases, with 10 bases between the two germline ends. In germline, CDR1 is SGHRS, CDR2 YFSETQ. The CDR3 totals 15 residues.

The chain carries TRBV4-2 and TRBJ2-3; D gene uncertain. V was clipped by 0 bases and J by 4 bases, with 8 bases between them. This CDR3 contains 14 residues. Germline V gene data show CDR1 as LGHNA and CDR2 as YNFKEQ. The CDR3: CASSQDQSPDTQYF. The DNA for the CDR3 is TGTGCCAGCAGCCAAGATCAAAGCCCAGATACGCAGTATTTT.

This clonotype has a count of ten or more. This chain joins TRBV27 and TRBJ1-2; D possibly corresponds to TRBD1 (5 bases). Trimming removed 5 bases at V and 5 bases at J, with 18 bases between. This CDR3 region has 15 residues. The V gene's germline CDR1 is MNHEY and CDR2 SMNVEV (reference sequence). CDR3 sequence (DNA): TGTGCCAGCAGTCCGGCGTCGGGGCCCCCTTATGGCTACACCTTC. It codes for CASSPASGPPYGYTF.

This clonotype has more than one count but fewer than ten. The chain combines TRBV9 with TRBJ2-5; 10 bases are shared with TRBD2. The ends lost 0 bases at V and 3 bases at J; junction bases unmatched: 2. CDR1 and CDR2 (germline): SGDLS, YYNGEE. The CDR3 runs to 15 residues. The CDR3 is CASSVVGLAEETQYF. CDR3 in DNA: TGTGCCAGCAGCGTAGTCGGACTAGCGGAAGAGACCCAGTACTTC.

There are a few counts of this clonotype. The rearrangement uses TRBV6-6 and TRBJ2-3; TRBD2 matches at 16 bases. J gave up 1 base and V 6 bases, and 7 bases lay outside the gene matches. This CDR3 has 18 residues. The germline CDR1 and CDR2 sequences are MNHNY and SVGAGI (reference sequence). The CDR3 nucleotides read TGTGCCAGCAGGGCCGGGACTAGCGGGAGGGCGGGCACAGATACGCAGTATTTT. Residues: CASRAGTSGRAGTDTQYF.

The V call is TRBV3-1, the J call TRBJ1-2; the match to TRBD1 covers 7 bases. From germline, CDR1 is LGHDT and CDR2 YNNKEL (reference sequence). J was trimmed by 0 bases and V by 6 bases; bases with no gene match: 7. This CDR3 has 15 residues. The chain's CDR3 is CASRPGTDTNYGYTF. As DNA, the CDR3 is TGTGCCAGCAGACCCGGGACAGACACTAACTATGGCTACACCTTC.

The chain couples TRBV7-9 to TRBJ2-5; 7 nucleotides agree with TRBD2. The CDR3 contains 14 residues. V shed 4 bases and J 2 bases; nucleotides not matched to a gene: 4. From germline, CDR1 is SEHNR and CDR2 FQNEAQ (reference sequence). The chain's CDR3 is CASSSKREQETQYF. The DNA of the CDR3 is TGTGCCAGCAGCTCAAAGCGGGAACAAGAGACCCAGTACTTC.

V gene TRBV28 combines with J gene TRBJ2-7; no clear D gene. V shed 5 bases and J shed 3 bases, with 11 bases lying between them. This CDR3 has 13 amino acids. Germline CDR1 MDHEN, CDR2 SYDVKM. The CDR3 DNA follows: TGTGCCAGCAGTGCCGTAGGGCTCTACGAGCAGTACTTC. Its protein is CASSAVGLYEQYF.

This clonotype was observed a handful of times. The chain couples TRBV9 to TRBJ2-1; the D gene is possibly TRBD2 (6 bases). Trimming cost V 0 bases and J 4 bases, with 11 bases left between them. The germline CDR1 and CDR2 sequences are SGDLS and YYNGEE. This CDR3 is 15 amino acids long. The DNA for the CDR3 is TGTGCCAGCAGCGTAGATACGGGAGTATACAATGAGCAGTTCTTC. Translation: CASSVDTGVYNEQFF. Full variable domain (missing parts from reference TRBV9 and TRBJ2-1): DSGVTQTPKHLITATGQRVTLRCSPRSGDLSVYWYQQSLDQGLQFLIQYYNGEERAKGNILERFSAQQFPDLHSELNLSSLELGDSALYFCASSVDTGVYNEQFFGPGTRLTVL.